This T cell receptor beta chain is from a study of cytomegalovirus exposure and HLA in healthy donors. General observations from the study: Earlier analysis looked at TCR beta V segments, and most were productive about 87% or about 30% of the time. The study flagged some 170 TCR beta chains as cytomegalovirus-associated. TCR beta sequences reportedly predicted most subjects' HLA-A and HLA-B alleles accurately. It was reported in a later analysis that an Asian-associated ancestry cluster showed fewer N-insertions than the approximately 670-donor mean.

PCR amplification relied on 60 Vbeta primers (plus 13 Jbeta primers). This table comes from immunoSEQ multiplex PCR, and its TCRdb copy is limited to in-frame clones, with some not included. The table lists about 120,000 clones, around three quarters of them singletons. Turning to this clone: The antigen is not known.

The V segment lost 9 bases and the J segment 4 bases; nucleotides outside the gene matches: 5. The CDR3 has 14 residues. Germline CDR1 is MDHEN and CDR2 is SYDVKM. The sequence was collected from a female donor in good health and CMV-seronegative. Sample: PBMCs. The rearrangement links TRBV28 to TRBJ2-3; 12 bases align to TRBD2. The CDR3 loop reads CASKTSGSPDTQYF. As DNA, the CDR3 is TGTGCCAGTAAGACTAGCGGGAGTCCAGATACGCAGTATTTT.